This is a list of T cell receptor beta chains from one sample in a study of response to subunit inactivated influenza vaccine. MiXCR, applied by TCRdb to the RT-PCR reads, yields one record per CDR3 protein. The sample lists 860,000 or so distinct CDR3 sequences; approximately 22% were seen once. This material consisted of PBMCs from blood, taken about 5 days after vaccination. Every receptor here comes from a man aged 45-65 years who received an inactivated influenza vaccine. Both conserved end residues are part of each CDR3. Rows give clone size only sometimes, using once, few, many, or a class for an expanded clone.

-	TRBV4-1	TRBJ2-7	CASSQLNGEQYF
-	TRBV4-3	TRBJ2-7	CASSQEVSGATYEQYF
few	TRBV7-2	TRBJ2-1	CASSLGLAANNEQFF
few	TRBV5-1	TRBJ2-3	CASSLKTGTTDTQYF
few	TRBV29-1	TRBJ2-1	CSVRQGFNEQFF
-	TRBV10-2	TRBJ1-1	CASRPILRGPEAFF
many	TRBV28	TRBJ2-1	CASSPGTSHEQFF
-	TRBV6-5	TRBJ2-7	CASSYSRRGEVQYF
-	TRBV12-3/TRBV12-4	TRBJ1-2	CASSLAGAVVGYTF
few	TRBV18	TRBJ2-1	CASSPGRGGYNEQFF
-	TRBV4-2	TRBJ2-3	CASSQSSGGLDTQYF
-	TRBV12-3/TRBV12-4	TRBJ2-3	CASSLGAATDTQYF
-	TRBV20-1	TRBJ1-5	CSAIEEANQPQHF
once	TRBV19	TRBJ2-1	CASSMGGGLYNEQFF
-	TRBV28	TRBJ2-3	CASSLLSTSTDTQYF
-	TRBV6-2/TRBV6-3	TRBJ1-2	CASSSISGWFGGYTF
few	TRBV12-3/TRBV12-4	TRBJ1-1	CASRPGMNTEAFF
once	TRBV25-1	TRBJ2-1	CASSGSRNEQFF
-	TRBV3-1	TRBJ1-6	CASSQGTGGSNSPLHF
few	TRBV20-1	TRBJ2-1	CSAQDPRTGSYNEQFF
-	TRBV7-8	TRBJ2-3	CASSFPPGLLLDTQYF
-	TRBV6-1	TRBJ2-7	CASRGPYYEQYF
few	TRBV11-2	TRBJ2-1	CASSFDYRDRSNNEQFF
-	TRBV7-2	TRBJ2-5	CASSLIAGSKGETQYF
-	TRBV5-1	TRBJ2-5	CASSPRTGGASETQYF
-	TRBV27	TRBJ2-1	CASSPRTGTNEQFF
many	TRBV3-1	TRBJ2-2	CASSQGYGTGELFF
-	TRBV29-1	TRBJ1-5	CSVADSFNQPQHF
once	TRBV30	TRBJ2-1	CAWSRDPYNEQFF
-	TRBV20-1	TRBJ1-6	CSAREDRGNISPLHF
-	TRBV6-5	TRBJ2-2	CASSYSRPGTGGNTGELFF
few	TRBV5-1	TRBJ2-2	CASSSDGGPTGELFF
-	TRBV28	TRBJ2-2	CASVLGTGGSGELFF
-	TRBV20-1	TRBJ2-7	CSASSQGRSYEQYF
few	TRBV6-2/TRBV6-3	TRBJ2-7	CASSRLGMREQYF
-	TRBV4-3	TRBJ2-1	CASSQALVLGTGVNEQFF
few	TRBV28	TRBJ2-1	CASSPNRAIGSYNEQFF
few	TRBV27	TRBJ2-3	CASSLLGTSGGDTQYF
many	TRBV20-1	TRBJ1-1	CSARDLRNTEAFF
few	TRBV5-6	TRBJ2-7	CASSLVDRDGYEQYF